This T cell receptor beta chain was identified during a study of blood T cell repertoires in COVID-19. Turning to this clone: In the same sample, other DNA sequences code for this CDR3.

Produced via immunoSEQ multiplex PCR; TCRdb's table is partial and in-frame only. The sample shows over 200,000 clones, around four fifths of them seen only once. Sequenced material: PBMCs or T cells enriched from blood (not recorded which). The receptor was isolated from a man between 40 and 49 years old who had recovered from COVID-19.

The CDR3 reads CASSLGQMNTEAFF. The CDR3 DNA follows: TGCGCCAGCAGCTTGGGGCAAATGAACACTGAAGCTTTCTTT. V and J are TRBV5-1 and TRBJ1-1; no clear D gene. V lost 0 bases and J lost 0, with 6 bases in between. The CDR3 runs 14 residues. In germline, CDR1 is SGHRS, CDR2 YFSETQ.